The entry below gives a single T cell receptor beta chain sequence along with its context. The antigen is undetermined. CDR3 length: 15 amino acids. J gave up 4 bases and V 6 bases, and 10 bases lay outside the gene matches. Looked up from germline, CDR1 is MNHNY and CDR2 is SVGAGI (reference sequence). Absent from the records is this donor's CMV serostatus. The sample is drawn from a study of cytomegalovirus exposure and HLA in healthy donors. Study outcomes and limitations: Rarity characterized most TCR sequences, yet some public TCRs appeared in many donors. The authors excluded some V segments, including TRBV6-2 and TRBV6-3, as indistinguishable.

PCR involved 60 Vbeta and 13 Jbeta primers. Profiled with immunoSEQ multiplex PCR; TCRdb holds only in-frame clones, not every one. The sample lists 150,000 to 200,000 clones; 65% to 90% were seen once. The source of this sequence is a human donor in good health. The sequenced sample consisted of PBMCs. The J gene is TRBJ2-5, the V gene TRBV6-6; TRBD1 aligns across 8 bases. CDR3 in DNA: TGTGCCAGCAGCCTCCGGACAGGGTTGATAGAGACCCAGTACTTC. This codes for CASSLRTGLIETQYF.